What follows are 20 T cell receptor beta chains derived from one specimen sequenced in a study of T cell responses to AZD1222 COVID-19 vaccine. Only in-frame clones appear in the TCRdb table, and some are missing; sequencing was by immunoSEQ multiplex PCR. The data contain over 130,000 clones, around 88% of them singletons. The sequenced sample was peripheral blood, obtained on day 0 of AZD1222 vaccination. These receptors all stem from an adult in good health.

The chain couples TRBV18 to TRBJ2-1, with 8 bases aligning to TRBD2. The germline CDR1 and CDR2 sequences are KGHSH and LQKENI. The CDR3 is made up of 18 amino acids. Trimming at V came to 1 base and at J to 4 bases, leaving 12 bases not matched to a gene. The CDR3 loop is CASSPRSLAGGLYNEQFF. CDR3 DNA sequence: TGTGCCAGCTCACCACGTAGCCTGGCGGGAGGATTATACAATGAGCAGTTCTTC.

The gene calls are TRBV2 and TRBJ1-2, with D possibly being TRBD1 (5 bases). Germline assignment: CDR1 SNHLY and CDR2 FYNNEI. This CDR3 is built from 13 residues. V shed 8 bases and J shed 8 bases, with 18 bases lying between them. CDR3: CASRSGQGYGYTF. CDR3 DNA sequence: TGTGCCAGCCGGTCGGGGCAAGGTTACGGCTACACCTTC.

The genes are TRBV30 and TRBJ1-3; TRBD1 might be the D (5 bases). CDR1 and CDR2 from the germline V gene are GTSNPN and SVGIG (reference sequence). This CDR3 has 14 amino acids. With 0 bases removed from V and 2 bases from J, the gap between germline ends came to 8 bases. DNA of the CDR3: TGTGCCTGGAGTGTGCAGGGCGCTGGAAACACCATATATTTT. This encodes CAWSVQGAGNTIYF. The full variable domain, completed using reference TRBV30 and TRBJ1-3, is SQTIHQWPATLVQPVGSPLSLECTVEGTSNPNLYWYRQAAGRGLQLLFYSVGIGQISSEVPQNLSASRPQDRQFILSSKKLLLSDSGFYLCAWSVQGAGNTIYFGEGSWLTVV.

The chain uses TRBV6-5 and TRBJ1-2; TRBD1 is a possible D gene (5 bases). Trimming removed 6 bases at V and 8 bases at J, with 16 bases between. CDR1 is MNHEY, CDR2 SVGAGI, per germline. CDR3 length equals 13 residues. The CDR3: CASRSQGVLGYTF. The DNA for the CDR3 is TGTGCCAGCAGATCACAAGGGGTACTCGGCTACACCTTC.

This clone was seen a single time. V and J are TRBV29-1 and TRBJ2-7, with 10 bases aligning to TRBD1. This CDR3 is built from 16 residues. V shed 1 base, J shed 4 bases, and the junction held 10 bases outside the gene matches. Germline V gene lookup returns CDR1 SQVTM and CDR2 ANQGSEA. This CDR3 is CSVEVTGGTGEYEQYF. CDR3 DNA: TGCAGCGTTGAAGTAACGGGAGGGACAGGGGAGTACGAGCAGTACTTC.

V is TRBV6-2 or TRBV6-3 and J is TRBJ1-2; D perhaps matches TRBD1 (6 bases). The V end lost 2 bases, the J end lost 8 bases, and 15 bases lay between the germline ends. In germline, CDR1 is MNHEY, CDR2 SVGEGT. This CDR3 contains 14 residues. CDR3 in amino acids: CASSYPGQGRGYTF. The CDR3, as DNA: TGTGCCAGCAGTTACCCCGGTCAGGGGAGAGGCTACACCTTC.

The J gene is TRBJ1-2, the V gene TRBV27; tentative D call: TRBD1 (6 bases). The germline V and J ends were trimmed by 4 bases and 5 bases, with 17 bases remaining between them. CDR3 length equals 15 residues. Germline CDR1 MNHEY, CDR2 SMNVEV (reference sequence). Written as DNA, the CDR3 is TGTGCCAGCAGTTCCTCGACAGGTTGGAGGTATGGCTACACCTTC. Residues: CASSSSTGWRYGYTF.

The chain joins TRBV9 to TRBJ2-3; 13 nucleotides match TRBD2. The CDR3 loop spans 17 amino acids. The germline CDR1 and CDR2 sequences are SGDLS and YYNGEE. V shed 0 bases, J shed 3 bases, and the junction held 4 bases outside the gene matches. CDR3 DNA sequence: TGTGCCAGCAGCGTAGGGACTAGCGGGAGAATAACAGATACGCAGTATTTT. Translation: CASSVGTSGRITDTQYF.

DNA of the CDR3: TGTGCCAGTACCAGGGGGACTAGCGGGAGCTCCTACAATGAGCAGTTCTTC. It yields the protein CASTRGTSGSSYNEQFF. The V and J genes are TRBV19 and TRBJ2-1; 14 nucleotides agree with TRBD2. The CDR3 spans 17 residues. Trimming took 7 bases from V and 0 from J; bases not matched to a gene: 5. Germline CDR1 and CDR2: LNHDA and SQIVND (reference sequence).

This clone has a handful of counts. The chain employs TRBV29-1 and TRBJ1-2; D not certain. Germline V lookup: CDR1 SQVTM, CDR2 ANQGSEA. The germline V and J ends were trimmed by 7 bases and 7 bases, with 13 bases remaining between them. The CDR3 totals 11 residues. The DNA of the CDR3 is TGCAGCGCCATCCGGCAGACTGGCTACACCTTC. Translating gives CSAIRQTGYTF.

The gene calls are TRBV3-1 (or the pseudogene TRBV3-2) and TRBJ1-2; unclear D gene. The CDR3 contains 15 residues. Trimming removed 0 bases at V and 4 bases at J, with 12 bases between. Germline CDR1 LGHDT, CDR2 YNNKEL (reference sequence). CDR3: CASSQDFPAGYGYTF. CDR3 DNA sequence: TGTGCCAGCAGCCAAGATTTTCCGGCAGGCTATGGCTACACCTTC.

The V and J genes are TRBV27 and TRBJ1-5, with 7 bases aligning to TRBD1. CDR3 length equals 15 residues. Unmatched junction bases numbered 10, after V lost 2 bases and J lost 9 bases. Germline CDR1 is MNHEY and CDR2 is SMNVEV (reference sequence). The DNA for the CDR3 is TGTGCCAGCAGTTTAGGGCAGGGGGACCGAAGGCCCCAGCATTTT. Residues: CASSLGQGDRRPQHF.

This clone has only one observation. The chain has TRBV2 and TRBJ2-5; TRBD1 is a possible D gene (5 bases). There are 14 residues in the CDR3. From germline, CDR1 is SNHLY and CDR2 FYNNEI. V shed 2 bases and J shed 3 bases, with 10 bases lying between them. CDR3: CASSEQGWEETQYF. The DNA for the CDR3 is TGTGCCAGCAGTGAACAGGGTTGGGAAGAGACCCAGTACTTC.

This clone was counted a single time. V and J are TRBV10-3 and TRBJ1-1; D might be TRBD1 (5 bases). V lost 6 bases, J lost 1 base, and 9 bases lay in between. The CDR3 consists of 13 residues. Germline V CDR1 and CDR2: ENHRY, SYGVKD. Here the CDR3 DNA reads TGTGCCATCAGCAGGGAGGGGAACACTGAAGCTTTCTTT. Its translation is CAISREGNTEAFF.

The V and J genes are TRBV11-1 and TRBJ2-2; the D is unclear. The CDR3 covers 13 residues. Per the germline V gene, CDR1 is SGHAT and CDR2 is FQDESV (reference sequence). The V end lost 2 bases, the J end lost 9 bases, and 10 bases lay between the germline ends. This CDR3 is CASSLPGPRELFF. The CDR3, as DNA: TGTGCCAGCAGCTTACCAGGCCCACGGGAGCTGTTTTTT.

The V gene is TRBV15, the J gene TRBJ1-3; D is unclear. Germline lookup yields CDR1 LNHNV and CDR2 YYDKDF (reference sequence). Trimming left V 0 bases short and J 1 base short, with 10 bases between. The CDR3 runs to 16 residues. The CDR3 coding sequence is TGTGCCACCAGCAGAGATTTAGACCGGTCTGGAAACACCATATATTTT. It codes for CATSRDLDRSGNTIYF.

The chain's CDR3 is CSARGLYEQYF. DNA for the CDR3: TGCAGTGCTAGGGGACTCTACGAGCAGTACTTC. This chain joins TRBV20-1 and TRBJ2-7; D may be TRBD2 (6 bases). The CDR3 totals 11 residues. Trimming removed 3 bases at V and 3 bases at J, with 6 bases between. Germline CDR1 and CDR2: DFQATT and SNEGSKA (reference sequence).

This clone was seen more than once but under ten times. This rearrangement joins TRBV15 to TRBJ1-1; 7 nucleotides align to TRBD1. The trim removed 1 base at V and 6 bases at J, leaving 8 bases unmatched. Germline V CDR1 and CDR2: LNHNV, YYDKDF (reference sequence). This CDR3 is built from 15 residues. The CDR3 loop is CATSRVEGQISEAFF. CDR3 DNA: TGTGCCACCAGCAGAGTGGAGGGACAGATTTCTGAAGCTTTCTTT.

CDR3 in amino acids: CASSMLRHHRFYEQYF. The CDR3 coding sequence is TGTGCCAGCAGCATGTTAAGACACCACCGTTTCTACGAGCAGTACTTC. The V and J genes are TRBV21-1 and TRBJ2-7; TRBD1, as called in the table, went unchecked against the DNA. TRBV21-1 is a pseudogene segment. CDR3 size: 16 residues.

The V gene is TRBV18, the J gene TRBJ2-3, with 14 bases identical to TRBD2. After removal of 2 bases from V and 4 bases from J, the junction contained 2 bases not matched to a gene. The germline CDR1 and CDR2 sequences are KGHSH and LQKENI. The CDR3 runs to 16 residues. CDR3 sequence (DNA): TGTGCCAGCTCACCAGCGGGACTAGCGGGAGCAGATACGCAGTATTTT. It yields the protein CASSPAGLAGADTQYF.